The clone carrying this TCR beta chain was detected only a few times. The sample is drawn from a study of T-cell reconstitution after alpha-beta-depleted transplantation in children. During its preparation, the TCRbeta library received unique molecular identifiers. TCRdb re-analysed the PCR reads in MiXCR, keeping a single row per CDR3 protein. The data show hundreds of thousands of distinct CDR3 sequences, 10% to 15% seen once. The CDR3 has 14 residues. Trimming shortened V by 0 bases and J by 4 bases, and 9 bases separated the two germline ends. In germline, CDR1 is SGHRS, CDR2 YFSETQ. The receptor's source is a male patient younger than 18 who had a stem cell transplant for acute myeloid leukemia, so the T cells may come from the graft donor. This specimen was PBMCs, mostly from graft donor cells, taken 360 days after TCRalphabeta/CD19-depleted stem cell transplant. The chain uses TRBV5-1 and TRBJ2-3; tentatively, D is TRBD1 or TRBD2 (6 bases each). CDR3 nucleotide sequence: TGCGCCAGCAGCTTGGACGGGGGCGCAGATACGCAGTATTTT. It yields the protein CASSLDGGADTQYF.